This T cell receptor beta chain was captured in a study of cytomegalovirus exposure and HLA in healthy donors (dated by TCRdb to about 2017). About the investigation overall: An earlier analysis of approximately 640 of the donors reported about 250 Gb of sequence data and roughly 100 million unique TCR beta sequences from 150 million to 200 million T cells. An early release that covered roughly 600 HLA-typed donors contained approximately 300 gigabases of sequencing data and 80 million or so unique TCR sequences. Of the approximately 400 genotyped donors, approximately 81% were placed in the genetic ancestry cluster associated with self-reported Caucasian donors. The study aimed to test whether signatures of past pathogen exposure could be identified by cataloging public T cell receptors. The T cell repertoires of roughly 660 subjects were profiled by immunosequencing and related to cytomegalovirus serostatus. In addition to the first cohort of 650 to 800 subjects, a separate validation cohort of around 110 different subjects was used. High-throughput TCR immunosequencing, statistical association of individual TCRs with disease status, and machine learning were combined to predict cytomegalovirus infection status. To study patterns of TCR occurrence, a later analysis re-analyzed previously published TCR beta repertoires from several hundred donors and added high-resolution HLA genotyping. Rather than using new phenotypic data, the later analysis identified candidate immune exposures from TCR beta sequences and from how often those sequences occurred across donors. An earlier analysis of 500 to 750 of the donors applied high-throughput TCR beta sequencing to assess whether each TCR beta V gene segment acted as functional or pseudogenic. Donor age, sex, ethnicity and CMV serostatus were compiled alongside the repertoire data. In a later genetic analysis, genome-wide SNP genotypes for about three fifths of the roughly 670 donors were used, and that subset was treated as a discovery cohort. All discovery cohort repertoires had been generated on a single sequencing platform. Both class I and class II loci were covered by HLA typing, at four-digit resolution. Typing coverage varied by locus: about 620-630 donors for A, B, C, DRB1 and DQB1; 500 to 550 for DQA1; nearly 610 for DPA1; around 490 for DPB1. A handful of DR-DQ haplotypes were handled as single units for association and clustering because linkage in the cohort was strong. Across 398 genotyped donors of the cohort, an average of approximately 200,000 unique TCR beta nucleotide sequences per donor were sequenced, and roughly 20% of those sequences were non-productive. Paper-wide results and their limitations: The classifier was reported to diagnose cytomegalovirus status with high specificity and sensitivity in both the original and validation cohorts. In this cohort, only TCR beta chains were sequenced, and detectable features were limited by the absence of alpha or paired-chain data. A cluster of highly shared sequence variants was judged likely to be a technical artifact of the sequencing pipeline. A few of the identified cytomegalovirus-associated TCR beta chains were confirmed in vitro to be specific for cytomegalovirus antigens. Because some donors lacked HLA typing at each locus, the association tests relied only on the typed subset. According to a later genetic analysis, donors in an Asian-associated ancestry cluster had fewer N-insertions in productive TCRs than the approximately 670-donor mean. When HLA alleles, especially DR and DQ, strongly co-occurred, attributing TCR associations to individual alleles was difficult. In the study, approximately 160 TCR beta chains were listed as associated with cytomegalovirus. Several of the top co-occurrence clusters appeared to be linked to parvovirus B19, influenza, CMV and Epstein-Barr virus, according to a later analysis. According to the authors, the approach could potentially be generalized to other disease states and immunological phenotypes. In a later genetic analysis, a missense DCLRE1C variant was associated with V-gene and J-gene trimming of TCR beta chains, and the association was replicated in an independent cohort. According to a later analysis, most CMV-associated TCR beta chains appeared to be HLA-restricted, and the HLA associations seemed to be driven largely by CMV exposure. The 87-base-pair reads could not distinguish some IMGT-functional V segments, including TRBV6-2 and TRBV6-3, so those segments were excluded. Specific HLA alleles were associated with over 15,000 TCR beta sequences at a false discovery rate of 0.05 in a later analysis. Most TCR sequences were seen in very few donors, while some public TCRs were found in many individuals. In a later analysis, HLA-associated TCR beta chains showed more clonal expansion and lower generation probabilities than non-associated chains that were equally common. According to a later analysis, TCR association rates differed among HLA loci, with DRB1 alleles showing the most associated TCRs and HLA-C alleles showing the fewest. A further reported finding was that TCR beta sequences accurately predicted the HLA-A and HLA-B alleles for most subjects in the first cohort. Because counts were too low, about 17 rarely observed V segments, including chromosome 9 orphons, were excluded from the earlier analysis of 587 of the donors. Roughly uniform sequencing depth across donors was assumed in presence/absence analyses, although this assumption may not hold. Immune exposure information for the cohort was limited to CMV serostatus. An earlier analysis of some 590 of the donors showed that most TCR beta V segments appeared in productive rearrangements either about 87% or about 30% of the time, which broadly matched IMGT annotations. Correlated functional status among segregating V segments might be attributable to linkage disequilibrium, but an unknown experimental factor could not be ruled out.

Library preparation used the immunoSEQ multiplex PCR assay. For the multiplex PCR, a mixture combining 60 forward primers for TCR Vbeta segments and 13 reverse primers for TCR Jbeta segments was used. A multiplex PCR assay on genomic DNA amplified the CDR3 region of rearranged TCR beta genes. On the Illumina HiSeq System, the amplified TCR beta libraries were sequenced as 87-base-pair reads. Concerning the study's data processing: A later analysis tallied approximately 87 million unique TCR beta chains across the 660 or so repertoires, and about 10 million of those chains were shared by two or more donors. Raw reads were error-corrected and collapsed into unique sequences with a nearest-neighbor algorithm that merged closely related sequences to remove PCR and sequencing errors. To assign V, D and J gene segments, CDR3 sequences were aligned to IMGT reference sequences. For a sequence to be retained, at least a six-nucleotide match to both a V gene segment and a J gene segment was required. A rearrangement counted as productive if the CDR3 had no stop codons and remained in frame with V and J, and every other rearrangement counted as non-productive. Following IMGT convention, CDR3 was defined as the stretch from the second conserved V-encoded cysteine up to the conserved J-encoded phenylalanine. The earlier analysis of 500 to 750 of the donors excluded any sequence lacking an unambiguous match to a single V gene segment. An earlier analysis of 587 of the donors classified V segments as functional when productive rearrangements were above 56.7% and as segregating when the standard deviation between donors was above 5%. A statistical classification framework was built for diagnosing cytomegalovirus status from the catalog of TCR beta chain sequences. V and J gene assignment, in a later analysis, came from comparing TCR nucleotide sequences with IMGT/GENE-DB human TR gene sequences. The TCRdist pipeline was used in a later analysis to assign CDR3 sequences and most-parsimonious VDJ recombination scenarios. In a later analysis, each TCR beta chain was defined by its CDR3 amino acid sequence together with its V-gene family, and reads lacking a unique V-gene family were excluded. A later analysis removed over 500 highly shared, low-generation-probability nucleotide sequences to deal with suspected cross-contamination and a sequencing artifact. In a later analysis, a clonal expansion index was calculated for each public chain from normalized within-repertoire ranks of inferred template counts. In a later analysis, generation probabilities were computed with a VDJ recombination model fitted to out-of-frame rearrangements, and the resulting probabilities were checked against IGoR. A later analysis scored TCR-TCR, TCR-HLA and TCR-CMV co-occurrence with hypergeometric tests, applying a repertoire-size bias correction to TCR pairs. In a later analysis, false discovery rates were estimated by permuting HLA or CMV assignments 20 times. In a later analysis, co-occurring TCRs were grouped using DBSCAN, and TCRdist sequence similarity was added for clustering within HLA-allele-positive subsets. Co-occurrence clustering excluded repertoires with fewer than 30,000 or more than 120,000 public chains, plus five with anomalous nucleotide sharing. TCRdb holds this immuneACCESS table with in-frame rearrangements only. Some clones are missing; in checked studies, unresolved V genes explain under half, and the rest has no known cause. Clone size and the V and J calls come from that table; the DNA yielded D and trimming. The sample includes about 140,000 clones, with 60% to 80% observed a single time. The top ten hold 1.5% to 2% of the sample.

The cohort consisted of 666 healthy bone marrow donors. At the time of sampling, every cohort member was nominally healthy, though immune exposures that went unrecorded were likely present. The donor was CMV seronegative and was included in the group of 352 seronegative cohort members. A peripheral blood sample was collected from each donor, and TCR beta sequencing was performed on peripheral blood mononuclear cells. The Qiagen DNeasy Blood Extraction Kit was used to extract genomic DNA from the blood cell samples. Including the terminal cysteine and phenylalanine, the CDR3 comprises 15 residues. Just CDR3 DNA is preserved here, 45 bases in frame from base 1. The germline V end is reduced by 4 bases and the J end by 3 bases; junction bases left unmatched: 6. Via the germline V gene (reference sequence), CDR1 is WNHNN and CDR2 SYGVQD. A word on this clone: The clone's antigen remains unknown. Within one base of it there is no much larger clone, and no base qualities were kept.

The rearranged segments are TRBV10-1 and TRBJ1-1, with 9 bases matching TRBD1. The sequenced sample consisted of PBMCs. This receptor was identified in a female donor in good health and CMV-seronegative. The DNA reads as follows: TGCGCCAGCAGTGGGACAGGGGTAGCCTACACTGAAGCTTTCTTT. Its protein reads: CASSGTGVAYTEAFF.